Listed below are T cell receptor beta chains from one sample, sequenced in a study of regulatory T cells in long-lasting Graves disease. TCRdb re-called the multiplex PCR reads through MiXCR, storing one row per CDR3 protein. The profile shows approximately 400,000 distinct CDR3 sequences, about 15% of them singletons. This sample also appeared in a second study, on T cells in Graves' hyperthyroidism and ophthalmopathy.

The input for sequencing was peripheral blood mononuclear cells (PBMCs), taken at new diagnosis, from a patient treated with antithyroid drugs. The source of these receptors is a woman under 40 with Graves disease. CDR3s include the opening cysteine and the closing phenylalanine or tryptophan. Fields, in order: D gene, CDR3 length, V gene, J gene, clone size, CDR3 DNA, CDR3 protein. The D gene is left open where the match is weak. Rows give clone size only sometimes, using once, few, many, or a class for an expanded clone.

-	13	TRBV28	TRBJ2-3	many	TGTGCCAGCAGTTTAATCAGCACAGATACGCAGTATTTT	CASSLISTDTQYF
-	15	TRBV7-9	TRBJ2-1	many	TGTGCCAGCAGCCCAAGACTGCAGTGGGACGATGAGCAGTTCTTC	CASSPRLQWDDEQFF
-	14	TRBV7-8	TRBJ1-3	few	TGTGCCAGCAGCTCTGGTGACTCTGGAAACACCATATATTTT	CASSSGDSGNTIYF
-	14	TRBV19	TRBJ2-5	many	TGTGCCAGTAGCCCGCGACGGTACCAAGAGACCCAGTACTTC	CASSPRRYQETQYF
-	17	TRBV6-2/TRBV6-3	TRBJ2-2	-	TGTGCCAGCAGTTACAGAGGGACGGCTATCAACACCGGGGAGCTGTTTTTT	CASSYRGTAINTGELFF
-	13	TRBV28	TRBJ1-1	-	TGTGCCAGCAGTTTATCTTGGGGTCCTAAAGCTTTCTTT	CASSLSWGPKAFF
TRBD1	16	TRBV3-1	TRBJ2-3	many	TGTGCCAGCAGCCCAGTATGGGGACAGGGTGCCGATACGCAGTATTTT	CASSPVWGQGADTQYF
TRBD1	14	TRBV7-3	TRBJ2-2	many	TGTGCCAGTTCCCCCAGGGGGTCCACCGGGGAGCTGTTTTTT	CASSPRGSTGELFF
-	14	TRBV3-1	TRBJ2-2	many	TGTGCCAGCAGCCAAGGGACAAACACCGGGGAGCTGTTTTTT	CASSQGTNTGELFF
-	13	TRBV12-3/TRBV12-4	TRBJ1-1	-	TGTGCCAGCAAATTGGGGCTGGACACTGAAGCTTTCTTT	CASKLGLDTEAFF
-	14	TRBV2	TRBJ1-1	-	TGTGCCAGCAGGGCCGACGGGCCAGGCACTGAAGCTTTCTTT	CASRADGPGTEAFF
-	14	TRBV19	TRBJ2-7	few	TGTGCCAGTAGTATAGTAGAGGGCACCTACGAGCAGTACTTC	CASSIVEGTYEQYF
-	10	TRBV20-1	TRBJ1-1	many	TGCAGGTGGGGTACTGAAGGGGCTTTCTTT	CRWGTEGAFF
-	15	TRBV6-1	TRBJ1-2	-	TGTGCCAGCAGCCCCGTGGGCCACATCAGCTATGGCTACACCTTC	CASSPVGHISYGYTF
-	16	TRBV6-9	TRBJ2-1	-	TGTGCCAGCAGTTTCCGAGCGGATCCCCAAGACAATGAGCAGTTCTTC	CASSFRADPQDNEQFF
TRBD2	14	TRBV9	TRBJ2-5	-	TGTGCCAGCAGCGTCGGGACTAGCGGGGAGACCCAGTACTTC	CASSVGTSGETQYF
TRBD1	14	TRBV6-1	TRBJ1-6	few	TGTGCCAGCAGTACAGGGGGCGAGCCCTCACCCCTCCACTTT	CASSTGGEPSPLHF